This passage covers 20 T cell receptor beta chains from one sample sequenced in a study of T cell changes during pregnancy in multiple sclerosis. This table comes from immunoSEQ multiplex PCR, and its TCRdb copy is limited to in-frame clones, with some not included. The sample has approximately 44,000 clones, around 89% seen once. Sequencing was performed on CD4+ T cells from peripheral blood mononuclear cells, taken in the first trimester of pregnancy. Receptor source: a female donor with multiple sclerosis, enrolled in a pregnancy study.

The chain combines TRBV25-1 with TRBJ2-4, with D possibly being TRBD2 (7 bases). With 6 bases removed from V and 7 bases from J, the gap between germline ends came to 19 bases. Germline CDR1 and CDR2: MGHDK and SYGVNS. The length of the CDR3 is 15 residues. The CDR3 nucleotides are TGTGCCAGCAGCCCCGGCGGGGGCAAGGGGAACATTCAGTACTTC. Translating gives CASSPGGGKGNIQYF.

V usage is TRBV19 and J usage is TRBJ2-1, with 10 positions matching TRBD2. The trim removed 5 bases at V and 4 bases at J, leaving 11 bases unmatched. The germline CDR1 and CDR2 sequences are LNHDA and SQIVND (reference sequence). This CDR3 is built from 17 residues. CDR3 region: CASSPRRLAGGYNEQFF. CDR3 DNA sequence: TGTGCCAGTAGTCCCCGACGACTAGCGGGCGGTTACAATGAGCAGTTCTTC. Using reference TRBV19 and TRBJ2-1 for the parts outside the CDR3, the full variable domain is DGGITQSPKYLFRKEGQNVTLSCEQNLNHDAMYWYRQDPGQGLRLIYYSQIVNDFQKGDIAEGYSVSREKKESFPLTVTSAQKNPTAFYLCASSPRRLAGGYNEQFFGPGTRLTVL.

The chain uses TRBV30 and TRBJ2-1; a weak D match, TRBD2 (5 bases). The germline CDR1 and CDR2 sequences are GTSNPN and SVGIG (reference sequence). Trimming removed 0 bases at V and 3 bases at J, with 12 bases between. The CDR3 contains 15 residues. In DNA form, the CDR3 reads TGTGCCTGGAGTGTACTGGGAGCTGGCTACAATGAGCAGTTCTTC. Encoded protein: CAWSVLGAGYNEQFF.

This chain connects TRBV2 to TRBJ2-3, with a weak D call TRBD1 (5 bases). The CDR3 is 14 residues long. The germline V gene encodes CDR1 SNHLY and CDR2 FYNNEI. V was trimmed by 6 bases and J by 3 bases, leaving 13 bases between them. CDR3 nucleotides: TGTGCCAGCAGGGGCAACTCAGGGACAGATACGCAGTATTTT. Its protein is CASRGNSGTDTQYF.

The chain joins TRBV14 to TRBJ2-3, with 8 positions matching TRBD2. Germline-derived CDR1 and CDR2 are SGHDN and FVKESK. The junction had 3 bases not matched to a gene; V was cut back by 3 bases and J by 7 bases. This CDR3 has 13 amino acids. CDR3 DNA sequence: TGTGCCAGCAGCCACGGGAGGGCGAATACGCAGTATTTT. Translating gives CASSHGRANTQYF. The full variable domain, completed using reference TRBV14 and TRBJ2-3, is EAGVTQFPSHSVIEKGQTVTLRCDPISGHDNLYWYRRVMGKEIKFLLHFVKESKQDESGMPNNRFLAERTGGTYSTLKVQPAELEDSGVYFCASSHGRANTQYFGPGTRLTVL.

J is TRBJ2-2 and V is TRBV30; D ambiguous. The CDR3 sequence is 13 residues long. CDR1 GTSNPN and CDR2 SVGIG come from the germline V gene (reference sequence). V lost 3 bases, J lost 0 bases, and 5 bases lay in between. The CDR3 DNA is TGTGCCTGGAGCTTCTCGAACACCGGGGAGCTGTTTTTT. Its protein product is CAWSFSNTGELFF.

This clone was seen only once. The rearrangement links TRBV7-2 to TRBJ2-3; 9 nucleotides line up with TRBD2. Trimming cost V 4 bases and J 6 bases; bases outside gene matches: 5. The CDR3 contains 14 residues. Germline V lookup: CDR1 SGHTA, CDR2 FQGNSA. CDR3 sequence (DNA): TGTGCCAGCAGCTCACCACTAGCGGGTGATACGCAGTATTTT. It encodes CASSSPLAGDTQYF.

The chain couples TRBV28 to TRBJ2-7, with TRBD2 matching 15 bases. The CDR3 runs to 15 residues. Germline CDR1 MDHEN, CDR2 SYDVKM. The V segment lost 5 bases and the J segment 5 bases; nucleotides outside the gene matches: 4. The CDR3 here is CASSPGLAGGHEQYF. The CDR3 DNA follows: TGTGCCAGCAGTCCGGGACTAGCGGGAGGCCACGAGCAGTACTTC.

The V gene is TRBV30, the J gene TRBJ2-2, with 8 bases aligning to TRBD2. Trimming removed 8 bases from V and 6 bases from J; junction bases left unmatched: 5. The CDR3 loop spans 12 amino acids. In germline, CDR1 is GTSNPN, CDR2 SVGIG (reference sequence). The CDR3 sequence: CARGAGAGELFF. CDR3 in DNA: TGTGCCCGGGGAGCGGGAGCCGGGGAGCTGTTTTTT.

The V gene is TRBV28, the J gene TRBJ1-1, with D perhaps matching TRBD1 (6 bases). V gave up 4 bases and J gave up 4 bases, with 19 bases separating them. This CDR3 has 16 amino acids. Per the germline V gene, CDR1 is MDHEN and CDR2 is SYDVKM. Here the CDR3 DNA reads TGTGCCAGCAGTTCTAGGGGGGGTGGTTCACGCACTGAAGCTTTCTTT. Its protein product is CASSSRGGGSRTEAFF.

This clone occurred once. The chain carries TRBV2 and TRBJ2-5; 7 bases are a match to TRBD1. Losses at the gene ends were 5 bases for V and 1 base for J; bases not matched to a gene: 1. This CDR3 spans 13 amino acids. Germline assignment: CDR1 SNHLY and CDR2 FYNNEI. This CDR3 reads CASSQGVQETQYF. DNA of the CDR3: TGTGCCAGCAGTCAGGGGGTCCAAGAGACCCAGTACTTC.

This chain connects TRBV19 to TRBJ1-5, with D possibly matching TRBD1 (5 bases). The germline CDR1 and CDR2 sequences are LNHDA and SQIVND (reference sequence). With 5 bases removed from V and 3 bases from J, the gap between germline ends came to 14 bases. The CDR3 spans 15 residues. This CDR3 reads CASSYGGSFNQPQHF. The CDR3 DNA reads as TGTGCCAGTAGTTACGGGGGATCCTTCAATCAGCCCCAGCATTTT.

The CDR3 loop reads CASSPGGTGQAATNEKLFF. Here the CDR3 DNA reads TGTGCCAGCAGCCCAGGGGGTACGGGACAGGCCGCAACTAATGAAAAACTGTTTTTT. The rearrangement joins TRBV5-4 to TRBJ1-4; 8 nucleotides line up with TRBD1. The trim removed 4 bases at V and 0 bases at J, leaving 14 bases unmatched. Per germline, CDR1 SGHNT and CDR2 YYREEE (reference sequence). The CDR3 is made up of 19 amino acids.

The rearrangement links TRBV2 to TRBJ1-2; 9 bases are a match to TRBD1. The CDR3 has 14 amino acids. V trimming: 7 bases; J trimming: 8 bases; junction bases outside the gene matches: 11. The V gene's germline CDR1 is SNHLY and CDR2 FYNNEI. The CDR3 reads CASKGDRDSGGYTF. CDR3 DNA sequence: TGTGCCAGCAAGGGGGACAGGGATAGTGGAGGCTACACCTTC.

This clone came up once. The rearrangement links TRBV2 to TRBJ1-4; 8 nucleotides align to TRBD1. The V gene end was trimmed by 5 bases and the J gene end by 0 bases; junction bases not matched to a gene: 14. CDR3 length equals 19 residues. Germline V gives CDR1 SNHLY, CDR2 FYNNEI. CDR3 loop: CASSRWTTGAKATNEKLFF. The CDR3 coding sequence is TGTGCCAGCAGTCGGTGGACGACAGGGGCGAAAGCAACTAATGAAAAACTGTTTTTT.

The chain combines TRBV7-2 with TRBJ2-1, with D possibly matching TRBD1 (5 bases). Germline V gene sequence: CDR1 SGHTA, CDR2 FQGNSA. The CDR3 extends over 14 amino acids. V lost 5 bases to trimming and J lost 9 bases, with 17 bases between them. The CDR3 sequence is CASSPDPSQGEQFF. DNA of the CDR3: TGTGCCAGCAGCCCCGACCCCTCGCAGGGTGAGCAGTTCTTC.

The rearrangement uses TRBV18 and TRBJ2-5; 8 nucleotides agree with TRBD1. The trim removed 0 bases at V and 4 bases at J, leaving 7 bases unmatched. This CDR3 region has 16 residues. Germline loops: CDR1 KGHSH, CDR2 LQKENI. The CDR3 region is CASSPPQGALGETQYF. The CDR3, as DNA: TGTGCCAGCTCACCACCTCAGGGGGCGTTGGGAGAGACCCAGTACTTC.

J is TRBJ1-4 and V is TRBV4-3, with D possibly TRBD1 on 6 matching bases. Trimming left V 0 bases short and J 4 bases short, with 12 bases between. The CDR3 runs 16 residues. From germline, CDR1 is LGHNA and CDR2 YSLEER. The CDR3 nucleotides read TGCGCCAGCAGCCAAGATGGCAGGGGCGGTAATGAAAAACTGTTTTTT. It translates to CASSQDGRGGNEKLFF.

DNA for the CDR3: TGTGCCAGCAGCTTGGCGGGAGGGTCTTGGAATGAGCAGTTCTTC. This translates into CASSLAGGSWNEQFF. J is TRBJ2-1 and V is TRBV7-3, with 9 bases fitting TRBD2. Germline V gene lookup returns CDR1 SGHTA and CDR2 FQGTGA. This CDR3 is 15 amino acids long. Unmatched junction bases numbered 7, after V lost 3 bases and J lost 7 bases.

This chain links TRBV7-2 with TRBJ1-5; the match to TRBD1 covers 7 bases. Per germline, CDR1 SGHTA and CDR2 FQGNSA. The CDR3 contains 14 residues. The junction had 4 bases not matched to a gene; V was cut back by 1 base and J by 7 bases. The CDR3 bases are TGTGCCAGCAGCTTAGAACCAGGGGGGCAGCCCCAGCATTTT. It codes for CASSLEPGGQPQHF. Full variable domain (outside the CDR3, taken from reference TRBV7-2 and TRBJ1-5): GAGVSQSPSNKVTEKGKDVELRCDPISGHTALYWYRQSLGQGLEFLIYFQGNSAPDKSGLPSDRFSAERTGGSVSTLTIQRTQQEDSAVYLCASSLEPGGQPQHFGDGTRLSIL.